The 28 T cell receptor beta chains below all came from one sample that was sequenced in a study of vaccination effects on CD4 cells after COVID-19. Data came from immunoSEQ multiplex PCR; TCRdb stores just in-frame clones and leaves some out. The sample yields about 27,000 clones, more than 65% seen once. No antigens are known for them. Pools of viral peptides were used by the ViraFEST assay to expand antigen-specific CD4+ T cells ahead of sequencing. Scientists isolated CD4+ T cells after a roughly nine-day culture period ended. Vaccine recipients, nucleocapsid antibody negative, had no prior SARS-CoV-2 infection. Sequenced material: CD4+ T cells from PBMCs cultured with HCoV-NL63 spike peptides, taken before COVID-19 vaccination. Source of these receptors: a human donor who received a COVID-19 vaccine.

V and J are TRBV7-2 and TRBJ2-2; D not certain. The V gene lost 7 bases and the J gene lost 1 base, with 10 bases spanning the gap. Germline values: CDR1 SGHTA, CDR2 FQGNSA. This CDR3 contains 14 residues. CDR3 nucleotide sequence: TGTGCCAGCACCTTGGATCGGAACACCGGGGAGCTGTTTTTT. It encodes CASTLDRNTGELFF.

The CDR3 loop reads CASTSGTEAFF. Here the CDR3 DNA reads TGTGCCAGCACCTCCGGGACAGAAGCTTTCTTT. The rearrangement uses TRBV28 and TRBJ1-1, with TRBD1 as a possible D gene (6 bases). CDR1 is MDHEN and CDR2 is SYDVKM in the germline V gene. CDR3 size: 11 residues. Trimming took 7 bases from V and 8 from J, leaving 11 bases between them. Variable domain in full (rest from reference TRBV28 and TRBJ1-1): DVKVTQSSRYLVKRTGEKVFLECVQDMDHENMFWYRQDPGLGLRLIYFSYDVKMKEKGDIPEGYSVSREKKERFSLILESASTNQTSMYLCASTSGTEAFFGQGTRLTVV.

The V and J genes are TRBV12-3 or TRBV12-4 and TRBJ1-6; D unresolved. The V gene lost 1 base and the J gene lost 9 bases, with 4 bases spanning the gap. This CDR3 spans 12 amino acids. CDR3 nucleotides: TGTGCCAGCAGTTTAGGGGGTTCACCCCTCCACTTT. Translation gives CASSLGGSPLHF.

The genes are TRBV5-1 and TRBJ2-2; D perhaps matches TRBD1 (6 bases). Germline V gene data show CDR1 as SGHRS and CDR2 as YFSETQ. The CDR3 runs 16 residues. Trimming removed 0 bases from V and 4 bases from J, with 13 bases in between. CDR3 bases: TGCGCCAGCAGCTTGGACCCAGGGGTGGGCACCGGGGAGCTGTTTTTT. The encoded protein is CASSLDPGVGTGELFF. The entire variable domain, with the rest obtained from reference TRBV5-1 and TRBJ2-2, is as follows: KAGVTQTPRYLIKTRGQQVTLSCSPISGHRSVSWYQQTPGQGLQFLFEYFSETQRNKGNFPGRFSGRQFSNSRSEMNVSTLELGDSALYLCASSLDPGVGTGELFFGEGSRLTVL.

V and J are TRBV4-3 and TRBJ1-1; D is undetermined. The CDR3 extends over 14 amino acids. Germline CDR1 and CDR2: LGHNA and YSLEER. With 1 base removed from V and 0 bases from J, the gap between germline ends came to 6 bases. For the CDR3, the DNA is TGCGCCAGCAGCCAAGCCTCGGTGAACACTGAAGCTTTCTTT. This encodes CASSQASVNTEAFF.

V gene TRBV6-6 combines with J gene TRBJ2-2; D may be TRBD1 or TRBD2 (5 bases each). The CDR3 spans 14 residues. The germline gives CDR1 MNHNY, CDR2 SVGAGI (reference sequence). Trimming left V 8 bases short and J 9 bases short, with 19 bases between. The CDR3 is CASFRDEKKRELFF. The CDR3 DNA is TGTGCCAGCTTCCGGGACGAAAAAAAAAGGGAGCTGTTTTTT.

V is TRBV29-1 and J is TRBJ1-2, with D perhaps TRBD1 (6 bases). The CDR3 has 13 residues. The germline V and J ends were trimmed by 5 bases and 7 bases, with 17 bases remaining between them. The germline V gene has CDR1 SQVTM and CDR2 ANQGSEA. This CDR3 is CSVTPGGLGGYTF. As DNA, the CDR3 is TGCAGCGTTACCCCGGGGGGCCTGGGTGGCTACACCTTC. The full variable domain, its missing parts supplied by reference TRBV29-1 and TRBJ1-2, is SAVISQKPSRDICQRGTSLTIQCQVDSQVTMMFWYRQQPGQSLTLIATANQGSEATYESGFVIDKFPISRPNLTFSTLTVSNMSPEDSSIYLCSVTPGGLGGYTFGSGTRLTVV.

This clone was seen only a few times. The chain uses TRBV5-4 and TRBJ2-7, with 7 nucleotides matching TRBD1. V shed 0 bases, J shed 1 base, and the junction held 4 bases outside the gene matches. This CDR3 is built from 15 residues. CDR1 and CDR2 from the germline V gene are SGHNT and YYREEE (reference sequence). CDR3 in amino acids: CASSLAGQSSYEQYF. As DNA, the CDR3 is TGTGCCAGCAGCTTGGCGGGACAGTCTTCCTACGAGCAGTACTTC.

This chain joins TRBV15 and TRBJ2-2, with D perhaps TRBD2 (5 bases). Germline CDR1 is LNHNV and CDR2 is YYDKDF (reference sequence). Trimming took off 5 bases at V and 3 bases at J, with 10 bases between the two ends. The CDR3 is 14 residues long. The CDR3 protein is CATSWSGYTGELFF. The DNA of the CDR3 is TGTGCCACCAGCTGGTCGGGATACACCGGGGAGCTGTTTTTT.

V usage is TRBV6-5 and J usage is TRBJ2-7; maybe TRBD1 (5 bases). CDR3 length: 15 amino acids. CDR1 is MNHEY and CDR2 is SVGAGI in the germline V gene. Trimming shortened V by 2 bases and J by 3 bases, and 14 bases separated the two germline ends. For the CDR3, the DNA is TGTGCCAGCAGTTACGGGGCTACGCGAGGCTACGAGCAGTACTTC. The encoded protein is CASSYGATRGYEQYF.

The V call is TRBV5-1, the J call TRBJ1-2; D not resolved. Germline V gene data show CDR1 as SGHRS and CDR2 as YFSETQ. V shed 4 bases and J shed 3 bases, with 10 bases lying between them. The CDR3 has 13 residues. The DNA for the CDR3 is TGCGCCAGCAGCGTTGGGAGTCACTATGGCTACACCTTC. This sequence encodes CASSVGSHYGYTF.

This clone was observed a handful of times. The rearrangement joins TRBV7-9 to TRBJ2-3; TRBD1 aligns across 7 bases. This CDR3 is built from 15 residues. CDR1 and CDR2 from the germline V gene are SEHNR and FQNEAQ (reference sequence). V lost 4 bases and J lost 2; bases outside the gene matches: 6. The CDR3 nucleotides are TGTGCCAGCAGCTCCCGGGACAGCAACACAGATACGCAGTATTTT. It translates to CASSSRDSNTDTQYF.

The chain is built from TRBV30 and TRBJ2-7; TRBD1 might be the D (6 bases). This CDR3 is built from 14 residues. The germline V gene encodes CDR1 GTSNPN and CDR2 SVGIG (reference sequence). V was clipped by 5 bases and J by 6 bases, with 20 bases between them. The CDR3 nucleotides are TGTGCCTGGGGACAGCTCACCCAGGGGAGCGAGCAGTACTTC. Translation: CAWGQLTQGSEQYF.

Comments on this clone: Mismatch with germline at one junction end may stem from a read error. This CDR3 is CASSRGQGIEQYF. The CDR3 bases are TGTGCTAGCAGCCGCGGACAGGGCATCGAGCAGTACTTC. This chain links TRBV7-7 with TRBJ2-7, with TRBD1 matching 8 bases. The CDR3 extends over 13 amino acids. CDR1 is SSHAT and CDR2 is FNYEAQ in the germline V gene (reference sequence).

This chain connects TRBV27 to TRBJ1-3; 7 positions agree with TRBD1. Germline CDR1 is MNHEY and CDR2 is SMNVEV (reference sequence). V lost 9 bases, J lost 1 base, and 6 bases stayed unmatched. CDR3 size: 14 residues. CDR3 bases: TGTGCCAGGGGGGCAGGGGGGTCTGGAAACACCATATATTTT. Translated: CARGAGGSGNTIYF.

This clone was recorded a few times. A far larger clone is off by one base, so a read error is likely. This rearrangement joins TRBV12-3 or TRBV12-4 to TRBJ2-7; D is uncertain. CDR3 length: 12 amino acids. Trimming took 4 bases from V and 4 from J, leaving 8 bases between them. The CDR3, as DNA: TGTGCCAGCAGTTCCCCTCCATACGAGCAGTACTTC. Translation: CASSSPPYEQYF.

This clone has only one observation. V and J are TRBV19 and TRBJ2-1, with D perhaps TRBD2 (5 bases). This CDR3 has 17 amino acids. Per the germline V gene, CDR1 is LNHDA and CDR2 is SQIVND (reference sequence). Trimming removed 3 bases from V and 1 base from J, with 16 bases in between. CDR3 region: CASSIGLLRESYNEQFF. The CDR3 DNA is TGTGCCAGTAGTATCGGACTCCTGAGGGAGTCCTACAATGAGCAGTTCTTC.

The table lists this clone with a few counts. This sequence joins TRBV5-6 and TRBJ2-7; 14 nucleotides agree with TRBD2. Trimming took 4 bases from V and 9 from J; bases not matched to a gene: 9. Germline-derived CDR1 and CDR2 are SGHDT and YYEEEE. This CDR3 contains 15 residues. Written as DNA, the CDR3 is TGTGCCAGCAGCGGCACGGGACTAGCGGGGGCCATGCAGTACTTC. Its translation is CASSGTGLAGAMQYF.

The rearrangement uses TRBV4-1 and TRBJ2-1; TRBD2 aligns across 12 bases. The CDR3 is 16 amino acids. The ends lost 0 bases at V and 10 bases at J; junction bases unmatched: 7. Looked up from germline, CDR1 is MGHRA and CDR2 is YSYEKL. The DNA of the CDR3 is TGCGCCAGCAGCCAAGAGGGACTAGCGGGCTTAAGGGAGCAGTTCTTC. Protein: CASSQEGLAGLREQFF.

The chain uses TRBV19 and TRBJ1-2; TRBD1 matches at 9 bases. CDR1 is LNHDA and CDR2 is SQIVND in the germline V gene (reference sequence). The CDR3 contains 18 residues. After removal of 5 bases from V and 2 bases from J, the junction contained 15 bases not matched to a gene. In DNA form, the CDR3 reads TGTGCCAGTAGTGCCCACCCCGGGACAGGGATGACCAACTATGGCTACACCTTC. This translates into CASSAHPGTGMTNYGYTF.

The rearrangement uses TRBV5-6 and TRBJ2-3; a weak D match, TRBD2 (6 bases). CDR1 and CDR2 from the germline V gene are SGHDT and YYEEEE. This CDR3 comprises 14 residues. Trimming stripped 7 bases from V and 5 bases from J, with 17 bases between. The CDR3 DNA is TGTGCCAGCGCCCAGGGTAGGAGGGGAGATACGCAGTATTTT. Its protein product is CASAQGRRGDTQYF.

This clone has only a few counts. The chain links TRBV18 to TRBJ1-2; D remains unclear. This CDR3 has 13 amino acids. Trimming removed 0 bases at V and 1 base at J, with 3 bases between. Germline loops: CDR1 KGHSH, CDR2 LQKENI. Here the CDR3 reads CASSPPVNYGYTF. In nucleotides, the CDR3 is TGTGCCAGCTCACCACCAGTTAACTATGGCTACACCTTC.

The chain employs TRBV7-2 and TRBJ1-6, with D possibly being TRBD1 (6 bases). The CDR3 has 15 amino acids. V was pared by 1 base and J by 10 bases, with 14 bases between. Germline CDR1 and CDR2: SGHTA and FQGNSA. CDR3 sequence: CASSLVGGSGSPLHF. CDR3 nucleotides: TGTGCCAGCAGCTTAGTGGGGGGCTCAGGATCACCCCTCCACTTT.

On this clone itself: Compared with germline, one end of the junction differs, possibly owing to a read error. The chain has TRBV7-7 and TRBJ2-5; D is undetermined. This CDR3 has 14 amino acids. Germline CDR1 SSHAT, CDR2 FNYEAQ (reference sequence). The CDR3 bases are TGTGCTAGCAGCTTAGATTCCTTACAAGAGACCCAGTACTTC. It translates to CASSLDSLQETQYF.

This rearrangement joins TRBV5-1 to TRBJ2-6; possible D gene TRBD2, 6 bases. From germline, CDR1 is SGHRS and CDR2 YFSETQ. The ends were cut back, 1 base at V and 1 base at J, with 12 bases in the middle. The CDR3 runs to 17 residues. CDR3 DNA sequence: TGCGCCAGCAGCTTGCGGGGGTCACCGTCTGGGGCCAACGTCCTGACTTTC. Translated, it gives CASSLRGSPSGANVLTF. The full variable domain, its missing parts supplied by reference TRBV5-1 and TRBJ2-6, is KAGVTQTPRYLIKTRGQQVTLSCSPISGHRSVSWYQQTPGQGLQFLFEYFSETQRNKGNFPGRFSGRQFSNSRSEMNVSTLELGDSALYLCASSLRGSPSGANVLTFGAGSRLTVL.

The CDR3 is CASSLRTGTGNEKLFF. The CDR3 DNA is TGCGCCAGCAGCTTACGAACCGGGACAGGGAATGAAAAACTGTTTTTT. The V call is TRBV5-1, the J call TRBJ1-4, with 9 nucleotides matching TRBD1. In germline, CDR1 is SGHRS, CDR2 YFSETQ. This CDR3 is built from 16 residues. Losses at the gene ends were 2 bases for V and 5 bases for J; bases not matched to a gene: 7.

Remarks on this clone: Relative to the germline gene, one junction end is altered; a read error may explain this. This chain uses TRBV19 with TRBJ1-4; 9 bases are a match to TRBD1. CDR3 size: 14 residues. The germline V gene has CDR1 LNHDA and CDR2 SQIVND (reference sequence). The CDR3 protein is CASDPGTGTRIPIF. CDR3 DNA sequence: TGTGCCAGCGACCCAGGGACAGGGACCCGAATACCCATTTTT.

The chain links TRBV5-1 to TRBJ1-1; 7 bases are shared with TRBD1. J gave up 3 bases and V 4 bases, and 12 bases lay outside the gene matches. CDR1 SGHRS and CDR2 YFSETQ come from the germline V gene. There are 16 residues in the CDR3. CDR3 coding DNA: TGCGCCAGCAGCCCGCTCCAGACAGGGAGCTACACTGAAGCTTTCTTT. This encodes CASSPLQTGSYTEAFF. The full variable domain, rest sourced from reference TRBV5-1 and TRBJ1-1, is KAGVTQTPRYLIKTRGQQVTLSCSPISGHRSVSWYQQTPGQGLQFLFEYFSETQRNKGNFPGRFSGRQFSNSRSEMNVSTLELGDSALYLCASSPLQTGSYTEAFFGQGTRLTVV.